This T cell receptor beta chain came from a study of PD-1 blockade in classical Hodgkin lymphoma. On the study more broadly: Intravenous nivolumab at 3 mg/kg was given to patients every 2 weeks. General study points: Reported baseline diversity: healthy donors highest, relapsed/refractory patients lowest. CD4+ TCR diversity climbed significantly by C4D1, unlike CD8+ TCR diversity. Complete responders' diversity at baseline resembled that of newly diagnosed patients.

The CDR3 runs to 16 residues. Germline trimming cut 4 bases from V and 4 bases from J; bases unmatched to any gene: 9. The V gene's germline CDR1 is MGHDK and CDR2 SYGVNS. Turning to this clone: Its antigen remains unknown.

Autologous stem cell transplantation was followed by relapse in every patient, and brentuximab vedotin exposure varied. The authors enriched CD8+ T cells from thawed PBMCs via magnetic negative selection. The data were produced by immunoSEQ multiplex PCR, yet TCRdb's version contains in-frame clones alone and is incomplete. The profile covers about 13,000 clones, with roughly 80% appearing a single time and 24% taken by the ten largest. The rearrangement uses TRBV25-1 and TRBJ1-4; 7 bases line up with TRBD1. This sample comprised CD8+ T cells from blood, obtained at baseline. This clonotype originated in a human donor with classical Hodgkin lymphoma. DNA for the CDR3: TGTGCCAGCAGTGCTTATTGGGGACAGCTTAATGAAAAACTGTTTTTT. Protein: CASSAYWGQLNEKLFF.